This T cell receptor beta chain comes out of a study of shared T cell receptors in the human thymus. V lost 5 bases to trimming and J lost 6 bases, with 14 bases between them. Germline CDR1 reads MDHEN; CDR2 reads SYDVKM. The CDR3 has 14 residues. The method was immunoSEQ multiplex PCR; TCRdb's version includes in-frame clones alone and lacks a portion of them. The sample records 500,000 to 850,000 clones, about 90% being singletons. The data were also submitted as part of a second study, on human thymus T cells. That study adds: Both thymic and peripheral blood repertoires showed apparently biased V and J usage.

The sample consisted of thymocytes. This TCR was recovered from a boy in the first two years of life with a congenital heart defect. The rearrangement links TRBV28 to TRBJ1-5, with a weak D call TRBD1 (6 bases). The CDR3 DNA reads TGTGCCAGCAGTCCCCGGGGGGCGTTTCAGCCCCAGCATTTT. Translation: CASSPRGAFQPQHF.